One TCR beta chain is described in this entry. This sample stems from a study of OX40 agonist ivuxolimab in advanced cancers. Assay used: immunoSEQ multiplex PCR; TCRdb lists only in-frame clones, some missing. Of fewer than 85,000 clones detected, around 84% appear once; the ten largest clones hold less than 9.5%. Germline loops: CDR1 SGHDT, CDR2 YYEEEE. Between the trimmed V and J ends, which lost 0 bases and 8 bases, there was a span of 8 bases. CDR3 length equals 12 residues. The sequence came from an adult with an advanced solid tumor such as melanoma, head and neck, liver or kidney cancer. Sample: CD4+ or CD8+ T cells sorted from blood, taken in a trial of the OX40 agonist ivuxolimab. The chain has TRBV5-6 and TRBJ1-2; D gene ambiguous. CDR3 loop: CASSLASRGYTF. In DNA form, the CDR3 reads TGTGCCAGCAGCTTGGCCAGCAGAGGCTACACCTTC. The full variable domain, its missing parts supplied by reference TRBV5-6 and TRBJ1-2, is DAGVTQSPTHLIKTRGQQVTLRCSPKSGHDTVSWYQQALGQGPQFIFQYYEEEERQRGNFPDRFSGHQFPNYSSELNVNALLLGDSALYLCASSLASRGYTFGSGTRLTVV.